One sample yielded the 19 T cell receptor beta chains listed below, sequenced in a study of blood T cell repertoires in COVID-19. Profiling relied on immunoSEQ multiplex PCR, and the TCRdb table lists in-frame clones only, not all of them. The table lists 310,000 or so clones, 87% of them singletons. Source material: PBMCs or T cells enriched from blood (not recorded which). The receptors stem from a woman aged 40 to 50 who had recovered from COVID-19.

This clone appeared once. The rearrangement uses TRBV11-2 and TRBJ2-2; the D gene is possibly TRBD1 (5 bases). Germline CDR1 reads SGHAT; CDR2 reads FQNNGV. The length of the CDR3 is 14 residues. With 2 bases removed from V and 4 bases from J, the gap between germline ends came to 8 bases. CDR3 loop: CASSLNRPTGELFF. The DNA for the CDR3 is TGTGCCAGCAGCTTAAACAGGCCCACCGGGGAGCTGTTTTTT.

The chain uses TRBV18 and TRBJ2-5, with 11 bases lining up with TRBD2. This CDR3 has 16 residues. V lost 6 bases to trimming and J lost 4 bases; unmatched junction nucleotides: 10. The V gene's germline CDR1 is KGHSH and CDR2 LQKENI. The CDR3 sequence: CASSPQTSGIGETQYF. For the CDR3, the DNA is TGTGCCAGCTCGCCGCAGACTAGCGGGATTGGAGAGACCCAGTACTTC.

In DNA form, the CDR3 reads TGTGCCAGCAGCTTAGCTAGGGGCGGGGGCGGGGAGCTGTTTTTT. It codes for CASSLARGGGGELFF. This chain connects TRBV7-2 to TRBJ2-2; 7 bases line up with TRBD2. With V trimmed by 0 bases and J by 7 bases, 5 bases remained unmatched. Germline-derived CDR1 and CDR2 are SGHTA and FQGNSA. The CDR3 loop spans 15 amino acids.

In this sample, this clone turned up a few times. V gene TRBV6-2 or TRBV6-3 combines with J gene TRBJ2-7, with 7 bases matching TRBD1. V trimming: 5 bases; J trimming: 2 bases; junction bases outside the gene matches: 9. CDR1 and CDR2 (germline): MNHEY, SVGEGT. The CDR3 totals 15 residues. This CDR3 is CASSNLDRVTYEQYF. DNA of the CDR3: TGTGCCAGCAGTAACCTCGACAGGGTAACCTACGAGCAGTACTTC.

V is TRBV3-1 (or the pseudogene TRBV3-2) and J is TRBJ2-1; TRBD2 agrees at 8 bases. The J segment lost 5 bases and the V segment lost 6 bases, leaving 6 bases of the junction unmatched. There are 14 residues in the CDR3. In germline, CDR1 is LGHDT, CDR2 YNNKEL (reference sequence). The CDR3 DNA reads TGTGCCAGCAGTCTTAGCGGGATCCACAATGAGCAGTTCTTC. Translated: CASSLSGIHNEQFF.

This chain uses TRBV10-2 with TRBJ2-7, with 7 bases matching TRBD2. Germline CDR1 and CDR2: WSHSY and SAAADI. The CDR3 totals 15 residues. The V gene end was trimmed by 2 bases and the J gene end by 7 bases; junction bases not matched to a gene: 11. This CDR3 is CASSEGSGSFPEQYF. The CDR3 DNA sequence: TGCGCCAGCAGTGAGGGTAGCGGGTCTTTCCCGGAGCAGTACTTC.

The chain recombines TRBV3-1 (or the pseudogene TRBV3-2) with TRBJ1-5, with no clear D. This CDR3 has 15 residues. Germline-derived CDR1 and CDR2 are LGHDT and YNNKEL (reference sequence). V was pared by 3 bases and J by 6 bases, with 15 bases between. Here the CDR3 reads CASSHGLDYGQPQHF. The CDR3 nucleotides read TGTGCCAGCAGCCACGGACTAGACTACGGTCAGCCCCAGCATTTT.

V gene TRBV11-1 combines with J gene TRBJ1-1; 7 nucleotides agree with TRBD1. This CDR3 is 14 amino acids long. The V segment lost 4 bases and the J segment 0 bases; nucleotides outside the gene matches: 2. CDR1 and CDR2 (germline): SGHAT, FQDESV (reference sequence). The CDR3 here is CASSSTGLNTEAFF. The DNA of the CDR3 is TGTGCCAGCAGCTCGACAGGGCTGAACACTGAAGCTTTCTTT.

This clone has only a few counts. The chain couples TRBV28 to TRBJ1-2; the D gene is possibly TRBD1 (6 bases). The V gene's germline CDR1 is MDHEN and CDR2 SYDVKM. The CDR3 totals 12 residues. The V and J ends lost 7 bases and 2 bases respectively, with 8 bases between them. This CDR3 reads CASNGQNYGYTF. The CDR3 DNA follows: TGTGCCAGCAATGGACAGAACTATGGCTACACCTTC.

The J gene is TRBJ1-1, the V gene TRBV9, with 7 nucleotides matching TRBD1. The CDR3 loop spans 17 amino acids. CDR1 and CDR2 from the germline V gene are SGDLS and YYNGEE. Losses at the gene ends were 0 bases for V and 0 bases for J; bases not matched to a gene: 8. The chain's CDR3 is CASSVGQGYVMNTEAFF. CDR3 coding DNA: TGTGCCAGCAGCGTAGGACAGGGATACGTCATGAACACTGAAGCTTTCTTT.

The V call is TRBV21-1, the J call TRBJ2-7; TRBD2 was called by the table and not checked on the DNA. TRBV21-1 is designated a pseudogene. This CDR3 comprises 17 residues. This chain's CDR3 is CASSDPRGVAGPYEQYF. The CDR3 bases are TGTGCCAGCAGCGACCCCCGGGGAGTAGCGGGCCCCTACGAGCAGTACTTC.

V is TRBV7-2 and J is TRBJ2-7; 15 bases agree with TRBD2. Germline V lookup: CDR1 SGHTA, CDR2 FQGNSA. V was clipped by 4 bases and J by 0 bases; unmatched bases: 7. The length of the CDR3 is 18 residues. CDR3 DNA: TGTGCCAGCAGCTCGAGAGGACTAGCGGGAGGGAACTCCTACGAGCAGTACTTC. Its translation is CASSSRGLAGGNSYEQYF.

A note on this clone: The same CDR3 can be traced to other DNA sequences in this sample. The chain employs TRBV18 and TRBJ2-1; D gene ambiguous. Trimming shortened V by 2 bases and J by 0 bases, and 8 bases separated the two germline ends. The length of the CDR3 is 15 residues. CDR1 is KGHSH and CDR2 is LQKENI in the germline V gene. CDR3 bases: TGTGCCAGCTCACCAGGGTCGGGCTCCTACAATGAGCAGTTCTTC. It translates to CASSPGSGSYNEQFF.

The V call is TRBV5-6, the J call TRBJ1-2, with D possibly matching TRBD1 (5 bases). The CDR3 has 14 amino acids. The ends were cut back, 2 bases at V and 4 bases at J, with 12 bases in the middle. Germline-derived CDR1 and CDR2 are SGHDT and YYEEEE. CDR3 coding DNA: TGTGCCAGCAGCTTTCCAGGGTCTCTCTATGGCTACACCTTC. Protein: CASSFPGSLYGYTF.

The V and J genes are TRBV7-2 and TRBJ2-3; 9 nucleotides align to TRBD2. This CDR3 has 16 amino acids. The germline gives CDR1 SGHTA, CDR2 FQGNSA. V shed 1 base and J 4 bases; nucleotides not matched to a gene: 6. CDR3 in DNA: TGTGCCAGCAGCTTAGAACCAGCGGGAGGCCCAGATACGCAGTATTTT. This codes for CASSLEPAGGPDTQYF.

The chain combines TRBV9 with TRBJ2-7; TRBD1 matches 8 bases. CDR1 and CDR2 from the germline V gene are SGDLS and YYNGEE. The CDR3 spans 16 residues. Trimming took 0 bases from V and 3 from J; bases not matched to a gene: 8. This chain's CDR3 is CASSVDPRGPNYEQYF. The CDR3 nucleotides read TGTGCCAGCAGCGTAGACCCCAGGGGGCCCAACTACGAGCAGTACTTC. The variable domain in full, completed from reference TRBV9 and TRBJ2-7, reads DSGVTQTPKHLITATGQRVTLRCSPRSGDLSVYWYQQSLDQGLQFLIQYYNGEERAKGNILERFSAQQFPDLHSELNLSSLELGDSALYFCASSVDPRGPNYEQYFGPGTRLTVT.

V gene TRBV4-3 combines with J gene TRBJ2-7, with TRBD1 matching 7 bases. The CDR3 spans 14 residues. The germline gives CDR1 LGHNA, CDR2 YSLEER. The V gene end was trimmed by 0 bases and the J gene end by 5 bases; junction bases not matched to a gene: 4. CDR3 nucleotide sequence: TGCGCCAGCAGCCAAGACAGGGGGACAAACGAGCAGTACTTC. This translates into CASSQDRGTNEQYF.

This chain uses TRBV2 with TRBJ2-1; D is unclear. V shed 6 bases and J shed 8 bases, with 14 bases lying between them. This CDR3 is 13 amino acids long. CDR1 and CDR2 (germline): SNHLY, FYNNEI. The CDR3 reads CASSSELRDEQFF. As DNA, the CDR3 is TGTGCCAGCAGCAGCGAGCTGCGCGATGAGCAGTTCTTC.

The chain employs TRBV28 and TRBJ2-3; tentative D call: TRBD2 (7 bases). Trimming cost V 2 bases and J 3 bases, with 12 bases left between them. Germline CDR1 reads MDHEN; CDR2 reads SYDVKM. The CDR3 extends over 15 amino acids. CDR3 in amino acids: CASSLGGALTDTQYF. The CDR3 DNA reads as TGTGCCAGCAGTTTAGGGGGGGCCCTGACAGATACGCAGTATTTT. Full variable domain (remainder filled in from reference TRBV28 and TRBJ2-3): DVKVTQSSRYLVKRTGEKVFLECVQDMDHENMFWYRQDPGLGLRLIYFSYDVKMKEKGDIPEGYSVSREKKERFSLILESASTNQTSMYLCASSLGGALTDTQYFGPGTRLTVL.